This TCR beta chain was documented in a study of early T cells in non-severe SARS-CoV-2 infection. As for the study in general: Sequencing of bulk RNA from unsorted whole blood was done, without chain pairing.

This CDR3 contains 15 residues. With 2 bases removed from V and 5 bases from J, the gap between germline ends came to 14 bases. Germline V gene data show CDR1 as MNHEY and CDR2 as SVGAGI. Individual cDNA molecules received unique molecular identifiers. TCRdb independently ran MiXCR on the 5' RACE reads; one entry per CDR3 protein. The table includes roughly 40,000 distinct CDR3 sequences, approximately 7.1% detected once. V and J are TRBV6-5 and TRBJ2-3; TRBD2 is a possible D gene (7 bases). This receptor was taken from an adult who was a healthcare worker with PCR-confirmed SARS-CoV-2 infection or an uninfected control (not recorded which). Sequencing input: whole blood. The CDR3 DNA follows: TGTGCCAGCAGTTACAGCCTAGGGGGGGTAGATACGCAGTATTTT. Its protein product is CASSYSLGGVDTQYF.